This TCR beta chain comes out of a study of beta chain features in type 1 diabetes. Study findings and constraints: Shorter TCRB CDR3s, moderately but significantly so, were found in Type 1 diabetes patients in all four CD4+ subsets.

Sequenced material consisted of expressed TCRB transcripts (all of the isolated RNA was reverse transcribed). Sequenced by immunoSEQ multiplex PCR; TCRdb stores in-frame clones only, minus some. The sample lists about 650,000 clones, under 15% seen once, with around 0.12% in the top ten. The CDR3 loop spans 14 amino acids. The V segment lost 5 bases and the J segment 4 bases; nucleotides outside the gene matches: 4. Germline values: CDR1 MNHNY, CDR2 SVGAGI (reference sequence). This clone appeared a few times. The target antigen is unknown. Every participating donor gave one draw, a heparinised blood sample averaging approximately 120 mL. Cells sorted by CD45RO/CCR7/CD25/CD127/CD95/CD27 comprised CD4+ naive, central memory, regulatory and stem cell-like memory cells. All of the sorted populations showed purity greater than 98%.

The sequenced sample was naive CD4+ T cells from blood. This TCR was sampled from a man aged 25 to 45 with type 1 diabetes. The V call is TRBV6-6, the J call TRBJ1-5, with 8 bases fitting TRBD1. The CDR3 spells CASSKTGENQPQHF. The DNA for the CDR3 is TGTGCCAGCAGTAAGACAGGGGAGAATCAGCCCCAGCATTTT.